The next 3 T cell receptor beta chains were all read from a single sample in a study of T cell responses to AZD1222 COVID-19 vaccine. TCRdb keeps only in-frame clones here, not all; method: immunoSEQ multiplex PCR. The sample comprises roughly 140,000 clones, around 94% of which are singletons, and roughly 1.3% rests with the top ten. The input for sequencing was peripheral blood, taken on day 0 of AZD1222 vaccination. The receptors stem from an adult in good health.

Written as DNA, the CDR3 is TGTGCCAGCAGCTTAGTTGAGACATACAATGAGCAGTTCTTC. Amino acid sequence: CASSLVETYNEQFF. This chain joins TRBV13 and TRBJ2-1; D is undetermined. The V end was cut by 1 base, the J end by 4 bases, with 8 bases between. This CDR3 contains 14 residues. The germline V gene encodes CDR1 PRHDT and CDR2 FYEKMQ (reference sequence).

V gene TRBV11-3 combines with J gene TRBJ1-1; 10 positions match TRBD1. This CDR3 comprises 15 residues. Germline values: CDR1 SGHNT, CDR2 YENEEA. Trimming took 4 bases from V and 6 from J; bases not matched to a gene: 8. CDR3 in DNA: TGTGCCAGCAGCTCGTCCGGGACAGGGGCTTCTGAAGCTTTCTTT. Protein sequence: CASSSSGTGASEAFF.

The chain combines TRBV7-9 with TRBJ2-3; no reliable D call. V lost 5 bases to trimming and J lost 7 bases, with 10 bases between them. This CDR3 is 12 amino acids long. Looked up from germline, CDR1 is SEHNR and CDR2 is FQNEAQ (reference sequence). The DNA of the CDR3 is TGTGCCAGCAGCCCTGCGTTACATACGCAGTATTTT. This encodes CASSPALHTQYF.